Listed below are T cell receptor beta chains from one sample, sequenced in a study of post-analysis software for immune sequencing data. TCRdb fed the PCR reads into MiXCR, producing one record per CDR3 protein. The repertoire holds 750,000 to 950,000 distinct CDR3 sequences, with approximately 57% as singletons. Sequencing input: blood. These receptors all come from a girl aged 10 to 17 with multiple sclerosis. CDR3s include the opening cysteine and the closing phenylalanine or tryptophan. D genes are given only for firm matches. Not every row has a clone size; where given, it reads once, few, many or a size class.

CDR3aa: CASSASGIRDTQYF
CDR3nt: TGTGCCAGCAGTGCTAGCGGGATAAGGGATACGCAGTATTTT
d_gene: TRBD2
abundance: .
v_gene: TRBV12-3/TRBV12-4
j_gene: TRBJ2-3

CDR3aa: CASSFGQGGYEQYF
CDR3nt: TGTGCCAGCAGTTTTGGGCAGGGAGGCTACGAGCAGTACTTC
d_gene: .
abundance: many
v_gene: TRBV12-3/TRBV12-4
j_gene: TRBJ2-7

CDR3aa: CSARRSGPRQETQYF
CDR3nt: TGCAGTGCTCGAAGGTCGGGACCGAGACAAGAGACCCAGTACTTC
d_gene: .
abundance: .
v_gene: TRBV20-1
j_gene: TRBJ2-5

CDR3aa: CSVDIGQDANYGYTF
CDR3nt: TGCAGCGTTGATATCGGACAGGACGCTAACTATGGCTACACCTTC
d_gene: TRBD1
abundance: few
v_gene: TRBV29-1
j_gene: TRBJ1-2

CDR3aa: CASSLLQGSHEQYF
CDR3nt: TGCGCCAGCAGCTTGCTCCAGGGGTCCCACGAGCAGTACTTC
d_gene: .
abundance: few
v_gene: TRBV5-1
j_gene: TRBJ2-7

CDR3aa: CASSFERGETDTQYF
CDR3nt: TGCGCCAGCAGCTTCGAGCGGGGGGAAACAGATACGCAGTATTTT
d_gene: TRBD2
abundance: .
v_gene: TRBV5-1
j_gene: TRBJ2-3

CDR3aa: CASSWKFSDSYEQYF
CDR3nt: TGTGCCAGCAGTTGGAAGTTCTCCGACTCCTACGAGCAGTACTTC
d_gene: .
abundance: once
v_gene: TRBV6-6
j_gene: TRBJ2-7

CDR3aa: CSAGSRDTSSYNEQFF
CDR3nt: TGCAGCGCTGGAAGCCGGGACACGAGCTCCTACAATGAGCAGTTCTTC
d_gene: .
abundance: .
v_gene: TRBV29-1
j_gene: TRBJ2-1

CDR3aa: CSASPGLGSEQYF
CDR3nt: TGCAGTGCTAGTCCAGGACTAGGATCCGAGCAGTACTTC
d_gene: TRBD2
abundance: .
v_gene: TRBV20-1
j_gene: TRBJ2-7

CDR3aa: CASSRGPEAFF
CDR3nt: TGTGCCAGCAGCCGAGGTCCTGAAGCTTTCTTT
d_gene: .
abundance: few
v_gene: TRBV11-1
j_gene: TRBJ1-1

CDR3aa: CASSHIPLAGGGNEQFF
CDR3nt: TGCGCCAGCAGCCATATCCCTCTAGCGGGAGGAGGCAATGAGCAGTTCTTC
d_gene: TRBD2
abundance: .
v_gene: TRBV4-3
j_gene: TRBJ2-1

CDR3aa: CSVKGQGTYEQYF
CDR3nt: TGCAGCGTGAAGGGACAGGGGACCTACGAGCAGTACTTC
d_gene: TRBD1
abundance: .
v_gene: TRBV29-1
j_gene: TRBJ2-7

CDR3aa: CSARGSGTLVADTQYF
CDR3nt: TGCAGTGCTAGAGGATCTGGGACCCTCGTGGCAGATACGCAGTATTTT
d_gene: .
abundance: few
v_gene: TRBV20-1
j_gene: TRBJ2-3

CDR3aa: CASNSKGGASAYEQYF
CDR3nt: TGTGCCAGTAACTCAAAAGGCGGGGCCTCCGCTTACGAGCAGTACTTC
d_gene: .
abundance: .
v_gene: TRBV19
j_gene: TRBJ2-7

CDR3aa: CSAVAGGPKDTQYF
CDR3nt: TGCAGTGCGGTAGCGGGAGGGCCCAAGGATACGCAGTATTTT
d_gene: TRBD2
abundance: few
v_gene: TRBV20-1
j_gene: TRBJ2-3

CDR3aa: CASSVVGGTDTQYF
CDR3nt: TGTGCCAGCAGCGTAGTCGGAGGAACAGATACGCAGTATTTT
d_gene: .
abundance: many
v_gene: TRBV9
j_gene: TRBJ2-3

CDR3aa: CASSTQTEQFF
CDR3nt: TGTGCCAGCAGTACCCAAACTGAGCAGTTCTTC
d_gene: .
abundance: .
v_gene: TRBV25-1
j_gene: TRBJ2-1

CDR3aa: CASSSEQGLAKNIQYF
CDR3nt: TGTGCCAGCAGTTCTGAACAGGGGTTAGCCAAAAACATTCAGTACTTC
d_gene: TRBD1
abundance: few
v_gene: TRBV6-6
j_gene: TRBJ2-4

CDR3aa: CSAREDQRQTQYF
CDR3nt: TGCAGTGCTAGAGAGGATCAAAGGCAGACCCAGTACTTC
d_gene: .
abundance: once
v_gene: TRBV20-1
j_gene: TRBJ2-5

CDR3aa: CASSLGRLAARYEQYF
CDR3nt: TGCGCCAGCAGCTTGGGGAGACTAGCGGCTAGATACGAGCAGTACTTC
d_gene: TRBD2
abundance: .
v_gene: TRBV5-1
j_gene: TRBJ2-7

CDR3aa: CSVGSLADEQFF
CDR3nt: TGCAGCGTTGGAAGTCTAGCGGATGAGCAGTTCTTC
d_gene: TRBD2
abundance: few
v_gene: TRBV29-1
j_gene: TRBJ2-1

CDR3aa: CASSEDGRFGQGDGYTF
CDR3nt: TGTGCCAGCAGTGAAGATGGACGGTTCGGACAGGGGGATGGCTACACCTTC
d_gene: TRBD1
abundance: .
v_gene: TRBV25-1
j_gene: TRBJ1-2

CDR3aa: CATSGETDTQYF
CDR3nt: TGTGCCACCAGTGGGGAAACAGATACGCAGTATTTT
d_gene: .
abundance: .
v_gene: TRBV24-1
j_gene: TRBJ2-3

CDR3aa: CASSLRTPNEQFF
CDR3nt: TGTGCCAGCAGTTTGAGGACCCCCAATGAGCAGTTCTTC
d_gene: .
abundance: .
v_gene: TRBV12-3/TRBV12-4
j_gene: TRBJ2-1

CDR3aa: CASSQDAAGEQYF
CDR3nt: TGTGCCAGCAGCCAAGATGCGGCAGGGGAGCAGTACTTC
d_gene: .
abundance: few
v_gene: TRBV3-1
j_gene: TRBJ2-5

CDR3aa: CASSKLRTVQETQYF
CDR3nt: TGTGCCAGCAGCAAACTTCGGACAGTCCAAGAGACCCAGTACTTC
d_gene: .
abundance: .
v_gene: TRBV11-2
j_gene: TRBJ2-5

CDR3aa: CASSAPGEADTQYF
CDR3nt: TGTGCCAGCAGCGCCCCGGGGGAAGCGGATACGCAGTATTTT
d_gene: .
abundance: few
v_gene: TRBV11-2
j_gene: TRBJ2-3

CDR3aa: CASSSGQGTNTGELFF
CDR3nt: TGTGCCAGCAGTTCTGGACAGGGGACAAACACCGGGGAGCTGTTTTTT
d_gene: TRBD1
abundance: few
v_gene: TRBV6-6
j_gene: TRBJ2-2